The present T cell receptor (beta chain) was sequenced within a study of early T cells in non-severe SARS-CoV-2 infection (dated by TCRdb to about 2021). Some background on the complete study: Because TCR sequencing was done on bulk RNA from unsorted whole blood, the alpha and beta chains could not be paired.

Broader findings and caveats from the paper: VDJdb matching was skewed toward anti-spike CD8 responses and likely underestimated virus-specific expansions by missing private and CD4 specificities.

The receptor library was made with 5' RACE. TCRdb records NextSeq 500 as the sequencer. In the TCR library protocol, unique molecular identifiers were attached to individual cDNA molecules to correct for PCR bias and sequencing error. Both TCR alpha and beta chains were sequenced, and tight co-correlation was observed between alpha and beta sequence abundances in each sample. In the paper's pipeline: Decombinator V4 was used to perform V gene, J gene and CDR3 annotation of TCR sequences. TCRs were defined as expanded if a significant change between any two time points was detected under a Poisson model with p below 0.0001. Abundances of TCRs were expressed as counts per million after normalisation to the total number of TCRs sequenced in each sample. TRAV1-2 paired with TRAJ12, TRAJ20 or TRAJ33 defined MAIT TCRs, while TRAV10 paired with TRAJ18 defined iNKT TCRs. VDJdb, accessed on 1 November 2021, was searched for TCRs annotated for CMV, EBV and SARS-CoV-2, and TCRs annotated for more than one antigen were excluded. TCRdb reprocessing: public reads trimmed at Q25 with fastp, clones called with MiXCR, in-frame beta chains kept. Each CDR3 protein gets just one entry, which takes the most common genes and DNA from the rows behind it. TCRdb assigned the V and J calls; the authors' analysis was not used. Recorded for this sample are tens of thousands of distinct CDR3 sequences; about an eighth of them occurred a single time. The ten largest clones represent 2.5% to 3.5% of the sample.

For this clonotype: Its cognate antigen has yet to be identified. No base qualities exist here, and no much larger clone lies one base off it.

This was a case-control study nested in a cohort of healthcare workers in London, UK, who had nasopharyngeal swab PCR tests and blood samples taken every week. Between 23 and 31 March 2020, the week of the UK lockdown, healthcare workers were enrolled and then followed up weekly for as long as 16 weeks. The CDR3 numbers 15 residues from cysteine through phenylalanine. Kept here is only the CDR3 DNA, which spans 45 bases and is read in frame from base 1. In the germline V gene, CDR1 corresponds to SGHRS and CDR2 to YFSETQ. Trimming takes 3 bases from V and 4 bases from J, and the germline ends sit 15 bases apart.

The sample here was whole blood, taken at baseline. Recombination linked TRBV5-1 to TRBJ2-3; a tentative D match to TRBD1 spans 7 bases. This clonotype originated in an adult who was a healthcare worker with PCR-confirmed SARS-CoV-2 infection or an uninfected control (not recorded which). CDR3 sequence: CASSWRDSRADTQYF. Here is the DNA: TGCGCCAGCAGCTGGAGGGACAGCCGGGCAGATACGCAGTATTTT.